This TCR beta chain was identified during a study of PD-L1 blockade in urothelial cancer (TCRdb year 2017). Broadly, across the study: Therapy was started at some point between 2014 and 2016 for all patients, and atezolizumab 1,200 mg was administered intravenously every 3 weeks. About 90% of the 29 patients were identified as males with urothelial cancer of bladder origin, and a prior smoking history was reported by 18 of 29 patients. TCR sequencing covered pretreatment tumor samples and matched, serially collected peripheral blood taken before and after atezolizumab treatment. Blood samples were analyzed at 3 weeks after treatment start (second dose) and at 6 weeks after treatment start. Pretreatment blood TCR-seq was available for around 29 patients, at least one posttreatment blood collection was obtained for 24 patients, and tumor TCR-seq was available for 24 patients. An ECOG performance status of 0 or 1 was recorded for the patients, and 0 to 3 prior chemotherapy regimens had been received by the patients. The study, an exploratory multi-omic analysis, examined somatic, immune and clinical correlates of response to PD-L1 blockade with atezolizumab in urothelial cancer. Progression-free survival longer than 6 months counted as durable clinical benefit, and TCR features were additionally tested against both progression-free and overall survival. A median of roughly 140,000 T cells and 83,000 or so unique TCRs was obtained from blood samples, and a median clonality of 0.080 was observed. Durable clinical benefit was achieved by nine patients but not by the remaining 20. In the same patients, pretreatment tumors underwent whole exome sequencing and RNA sequencing in addition to TCR sequencing.

Synthetic TCR analog templates were spiked into each PCR so that absolute template abundance could be estimated from read counts. The immunoSEQ assay was used to amplify TCRbeta CDR3 regions from genomic DNA with bias-controlled V and J gene primers. Sequencing of rearranged TCRbeta segments was performed at approximately 20X coverage. The paper's processing steps were these. Sequencing errors were corrected by clustering, and CDR3s were annotated against IMGT so that V, D and J genes could be assigned. Downstream analyses used only productive TCRbeta rearrangements and left out out-of-frame or stop-codon sequences. Clonality was calculated as one minus the Shannon entropy normalized by the log of the number of unique productive sequences. Clones differing between time points or between blood and tumor were identified using Fisher's exact test with Benjamini-Hochberg correction, with an adjusted p below 0.01 applied as the threshold. TCRdb took this table from immuneACCESS and kept in-frame rearrangements with V and J called. Such tables lack part of the clones; where checked against another copy, unresolved V genes explain under half of the gap, and the rest is unexplained. The V and J calls and clone size are taken from that table; D and trimming were inferred from the DNA. For this sample there are about 48,000 clones; 65% to 85% appear just once. 8.8% of the sample lies in the top ten.

The time point label on this specimen signifies: peripheral blood 6 weeks after treatment start. The cohort included 29 patients with locally advanced or metastatic urothelial carcinoma who were treated at Memorial Sloan Kettering on a trial protocol. Peripheral blood mononuclear cells were collected pretreatment and during treatment, with between 1 and 8 total time points obtained per patient. The Qiagen DNeasy Blood extraction kit was used to purify genomic DNA from total PBMCs and tumor samples. PBMCs were collected pretreatment and during treatment and were isolated and stored as previously described. A note on this clone: Its target antigen remains unknown. No base quality values were provided; no much bigger clone lies one nucleotide off.

The paper as a whole reports these results and caveats: Because of the small sample size (n ≈ 27) and the many exploratory analyses performed, the results are intended to be regarded as hypothesis-generating. A pretreatment peripheral blood TCR clonality below the median was linked to improved progression-free and overall survival. Greater expansion of tumor-associated TCR clones in peripheral blood 3 weeks after the start of treatment was observed in patients with durable benefit (n of about 20, p = 0.022).

From the germline V gene, CDR1 is SGHRS and CDR2 is YFSETQ. The CDR3, from cysteine to phenylalanine, totals 13 residues. Just CDR3 DNA is preserved here, 39 bases in frame from base 1. V ends up 4 bases short and J 2 bases short, with an unmatched junction base count of 2. Recombination linked TRBV5-1 to TRBJ2-5; TRBD1 agrees with 7 junctional bases. The TCR sequence derives from a man aged 70-80 years with urothelial cancer. The sample was PBMCs, taken around atezolizumab (anti-PD-L1) treatment. The DNA sequence follows: TGCGCCAGCAGCCCGGGACAGCAAGAGACCCAGTACTTC. Its protein reads: CASSPGQQETQYF.